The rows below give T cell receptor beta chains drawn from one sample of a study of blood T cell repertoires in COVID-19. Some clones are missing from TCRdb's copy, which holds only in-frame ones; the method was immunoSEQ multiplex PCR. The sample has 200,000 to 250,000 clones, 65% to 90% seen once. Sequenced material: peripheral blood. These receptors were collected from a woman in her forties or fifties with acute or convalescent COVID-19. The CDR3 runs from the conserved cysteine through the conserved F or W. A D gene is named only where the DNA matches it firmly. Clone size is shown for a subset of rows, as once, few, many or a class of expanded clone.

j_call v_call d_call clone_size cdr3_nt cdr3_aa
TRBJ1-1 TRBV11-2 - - TGTGCCAGCAGCCCGAGTCCTGACACTGAAGCTTTCTTT CASSPSPDTEAFF
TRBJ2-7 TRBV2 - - TGTGCCAGCGAAAGATCCAGGGATTCCTACGAGCAGTACTTC CASERSRDSYEQYF
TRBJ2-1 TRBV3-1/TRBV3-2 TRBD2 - TGTGCCAGCAGCCAGCTAGCGGGGATAGGGTACAATGAGCAGTTCTTC CASSQLAGIGYNEQFF
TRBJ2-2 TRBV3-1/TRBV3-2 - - TGTGCCAGCAGCCTGCGAGGGAACACCGGGGAGCTGTTTTTT CASSLRGNTGELFF
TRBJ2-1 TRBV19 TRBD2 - TGTGCCAGTTGGACTAGCGGGGACCCAGGGACCTACAATGAGCAGTTCTTC CASWTSGDPGTYNEQFF
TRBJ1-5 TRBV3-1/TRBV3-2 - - TGTGCCAGCAGCCAAGATCTAGGGACCGGGACAAGACATTTT CASSQDLGTGTRHF
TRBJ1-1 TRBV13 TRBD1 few TGTGCCAGCAGCCAGGTGAGGGGGCGAAACACTGAAGCTTTCTTT CASSQVRGRNTEAFF
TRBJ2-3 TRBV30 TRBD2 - TGTGCCTGGAACCCTAGCGGGGGGGTGGCTGATACGCAGTATTTT CAWNPSGGVADTQYF
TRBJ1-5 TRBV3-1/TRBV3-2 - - TGTGCCAGCAGCCCTTCGAGAAATCAGCCCCAGCATTTT CASSPSRNQPQHF
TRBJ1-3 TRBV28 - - TGTGCCAGCAGTCTAGGAACGCTCGCCCTTTCTGGAAACACCATATATTTT CASSLGTLALSGNTIYF
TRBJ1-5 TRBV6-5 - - TGTGCCAGCAGTTACTCGCCGGGTCCGGATCAGCCCCAGCATTTT CASSYSPGPDQPQHF
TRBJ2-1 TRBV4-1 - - TGCGCCAGCAGCCATCGGGACTCCTACAATGAGCAGTTCTTC CASSHRDSYNEQFF
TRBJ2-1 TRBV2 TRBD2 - TGTGCCAGCATTAGCGGGGCGGGCGCTGAGCAGTTCTTC CASISGAGAEQFF
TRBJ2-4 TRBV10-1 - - TGCGCCAGCAGTGAGAGGCGCGGCTATGGGGCCAAAAACATTCAGTACTTC CASSERRGYGAKNIQYF
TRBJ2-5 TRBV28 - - TGTGCCAGCAGTTTGAGGGGGGGTAGGGAGACCCAGTACTTC CASSLRGGRETQYF